These 28 T cell receptor beta chains share one sample of origin, sequenced in a study of blood T cell repertoires in COVID-19. Assay: immunoSEQ multiplex PCR; the TCRdb copy retains only in-frame clones and omits some. The sample lists 97,000 or so clones, approximately 79% occurring once. The sequencing sample was made of peripheral blood. The receptors here all came from a man in his 70s with active or convalescent COVID-19.

This clone was seen a handful of times. J is TRBJ1-1 and V is TRBV30, with D hard to call. This CDR3 has 11 amino acids. Trimming shortened V by 5 bases and J by 4 bases, and 8 bases separated the two germline ends. Germline loops: CDR1 GTSNPN, CDR2 SVGIG (reference sequence). The CDR3 loop reads CAWGLGTEAFF. The CDR3 nucleotides are TGTGCCTGGGGCCTCGGCACTGAAGCTTTCTTT.

The V call is TRBV18, the J call TRBJ1-1; D unresolved. This CDR3 is 15 amino acids long. Trimming removed 3 bases from V and 5 bases from J, with 16 bases in between. In germline, CDR1 is KGHSH, CDR2 LQKENI. CDR3 protein: CASSPDGNGRTEAFF. The CDR3 DNA reads TGTGCCAGCTCACCGGACGGGAATGGAAGGACTGAAGCTTTCTTT.

This chain joins TRBV9 and TRBJ2-2; a possible D gene is TRBD1 (5 bases). With 5 bases removed from V and 3 bases from J, the gap between germline ends came to 14 bases. Germline V gene lookup returns CDR1 SGDLS and CDR2 YYNGEE. There are 15 residues in the CDR3. CDR3 loop: CASSAPAGHTGELFF. The CDR3, as DNA: TGTGCCAGCAGTGCCCCCGCAGGGCACACCGGGGAGCTGTTTTTT.

This rearrangement joins TRBV1 to TRBJ2-7; TRBD1, the table's D call, lacks a check against the DNA. TRBV1 is a known pseudogene. This CDR3 is 15 amino acids long. The CDR3 region is CTSSQAGTGNYEQYF. For the CDR3, the DNA is TGCACCAGCAGCCAGGCCGGGACAGGGAATTACGAGCAGTACTTC.

DNA for the CDR3: TGTGCCAGCAGCCAAGCTGGGGGCAGGTCTGAAGCTTTCTTT. Its protein is CASSQAGGRSEAFF. The V and J genes are TRBV3-1 (or the pseudogene TRBV3-2) and TRBJ1-1; D might be TRBD1 (6 bases). Germline CDR1 and CDR2: LGHDT and YNNKEL (reference sequence). Trimming left V 1 base short and J 6 bases short, with 12 bases between. The CDR3 totals 14 residues.

This clone has a single count. The chain uses TRBV11-3 and TRBJ1-1, with a possible D match to TRBD1 (5 bases). V lost 5 bases to trimming and J lost 5 bases, with 12 bases between them. The CDR3 has 13 residues. Germline V gene sequence: CDR1 SGHNT, CDR2 YENEEA. The CDR3 spells CASSPRGQTEAFF. CDR3 DNA: TGTGCCAGCAGCCCAAGGGGCCAGACTGAAGCTTTCTTT.

As concerns this clone: Other DNA sequences in the same sample also yield this CDR3. The CDR3 loop reads CASSLQGARNTIYF. CDR3 nucleotides: TGTGCCAGCAGTCTACAGGGGGCACGAAACACCATATATTTT. The rearrangement uses TRBV6-6 and TRBJ1-3, with 9 bases fitting TRBD1. Trimming took 5 bases from V and 5 from J; bases not matched to a gene: 4. The CDR3 length is 14 residues. CDR1 is MNHNY and CDR2 is SVGAGI in the germline V gene (reference sequence).

The rearrangement uses TRBV7-3 and TRBJ2-3, with D possibly being TRBD2 (6 bases). Germline V gene sequence: CDR1 SGHTA, CDR2 FQGTGA. The V gene lost 0 bases and the J gene lost 6 bases, with 19 bases spanning the gap. This CDR3 is 17 amino acids long. The CDR3 spells CASSLTLGLPLGDTQYF. Here the CDR3 DNA reads TGTGCCAGCAGCTTAACCCTGGGACTTCCCCTTGGGGATACGCAGTATTTT.

The chain has TRBV18 and TRBJ2-5, with D possibly matching TRBD2 (5 bases). This CDR3 is 17 amino acids long. Trimming cost V 6 bases and J 7 bases, with 27 bases left between them. The germline V gene has CDR1 KGHSH and CDR2 LQKENI. The chain's CDR3 is CASSPSLLDFFGGTQYF. The CDR3 nucleotides read TGTGCCAGCTCCCCCTCCTTATTGGACTTCTTCGGTGGGACCCAGTACTTC.

V gene TRBV30 combines with J gene TRBJ2-6; no firm D call. Germline values: CDR1 GTSNPN, CDR2 SVGIG (reference sequence). CDR3 size: 13 residues. V lost 3 bases and J lost 8, with 11 bases in between. The CDR3 sequence is CAWRSLKTNVLTF. The CDR3 coding sequence is TGTGCCTGGAGGTCCCTAAAGACCAACGTCCTGACTTTC.

This clone was observed a few times. J is TRBJ1-1 and V is TRBV7-8; D possibly corresponds to TRBD1 (5 bases). This CDR3 has 15 amino acids. The V gene lost 4 bases and the J gene lost 2 bases, with 14 bases spanning the gap. Germline V lookup: CDR1 SGHVS, CDR2 FQNEAQ. CDR3 sequence: CASSSSATVNTEAFF. The CDR3 DNA reads as TGTGCCAGCAGCTCTTCGGCGACAGTCAACACTGAAGCTTTCTTT.

V is TRBV29-1 and J is TRBJ1-1, with no clear D. Germline V lookup: CDR1 SQVTM, CDR2 ANQGSEA. The CDR3 is 15 amino acids. Trimming took 3 bases from V and 2 from J, leaving 16 bases between them. DNA of the CDR3: TGCAGCGTTGACCGAAGCGGAGGATCCAACACTGAAGCTTTCTTT. It encodes CSVDRSGGSNTEAFF. Full variable domain (outside the CDR3, taken from reference TRBV29-1 and TRBJ1-1): SAVISQKPSRDICQRGTSLTIQCQVDSQVTMMFWYRQQPGQSLTLIATANQGSEATYESGFVIDKFPISRPNLTFSTLTVSNMSPEDSSIYLCSVDRSGGSNTEAFFGQGTRLTVV.

This clone was observed once. V is TRBV12-5 and J is TRBJ1-5; TRBD1 might be the D (5 bases). The CDR3 is made up of 15 amino acids. Deletions cut 1 base from V and 5 bases from J, with 12 bases between. The germline V gene has CDR1 LGHNT and CDR2 FRNRAP. The CDR3: CASGLEAGWDQPQHF. The CDR3 DNA reads TGTGCTAGTGGTTTGGAGGCAGGGTGGGATCAGCCCCAGCATTTT.

The chain employs TRBV28 and TRBJ2-1; D possibly corresponds to TRBD2 (5 bases). Germline V CDR1 and CDR2: MDHEN, SYDVKM. The V gene lost 1 base and the J gene lost 9 bases, with 13 bases spanning the gap. The CDR3 runs 14 residues. The CDR3: CASSLSGKYIEQFF. In DNA, the CDR3 is TGTGCCAGCAGTTTATCGGGGAAATATATTGAGCAGTTCTTC.

The chain recombines TRBV19 with TRBJ1-4, with D perhaps matching TRBD1 (5 bases). V lost 3 bases, J lost 8 bases, and 19 bases lay in between. CDR1 and CDR2 (germline): LNHDA, SQIVND (reference sequence). This CDR3 comprises 16 residues. As DNA, the CDR3 is TGTGCCAGTAGTATGGGACTCGGGGGGGTCGGCGAAAAACTGTTTTTT. Amino acids: CASSMGLGGVGEKLFF.

This chain joins TRBV25-1 and TRBJ2-3; TRBD2 is a possible D gene (5 bases). CDR1 is MGHDK, CDR2 SYGVNS, per germline. Trimming removed 4 bases at V and 1 base at J, with 6 bases between. CDR3 size: 13 residues. In nucleotides, the CDR3 is TGTGCCAGCAGTGCAGCGGGCACAGATACGCAGTATTTT. It encodes CASSAAGTDTQYF.

J is TRBJ2-7 and V is TRBV15, with a weak D call TRBD1 (5 bases). Looked up from germline, CDR1 is LNHNV and CDR2 is YYDKDF (reference sequence). The CDR3 length is 13 residues. The ends were cut back, 3 bases at V and 2 bases at J, with 8 bases in the middle. The CDR3 sequence: CATSRDTPYEQYF. CDR3 bases: TGTGCCACCAGCAGGGACACCCCCTACGAGCAGTACTTC.

CDR3 DNA sequence: TGCGCCAGCAGCCAAGATTCGGGAGGGACTGAAGCTTTCTTT. It is translated as CASSQDSGGTEAFF. The rearrangement links TRBV4-1 to TRBJ1-1; D is unresolved. CDR1 is MGHRA and CDR2 is YSYEKL in the germline V gene. This CDR3 is 14 amino acids long. V shed 0 bases and J shed 5 bases, with 10 bases lying between them.

The gene calls are TRBV19 and TRBJ2-1; 8 nucleotides agree with TRBD1. The V gene end was trimmed by 5 bases and the J gene end by 5 bases; junction bases not matched to a gene: 5. Germline CDR1 and CDR2: LNHDA and SQIVND (reference sequence). There are 14 residues in the CDR3. Written as DNA, the CDR3 is TGTGCCAGTAGTGGAGACAGGGGACACAATGAGCAGTTCTTC. It yields the protein CASSGDRGHNEQFF.

Of note for this clone: Other nucleotide sequences in the sample specify the same CDR3. The chain uses TRBV5-1 and TRBJ2-3; D is possibly TRBD1 (5 bases). CDR1 is SGHRS, CDR2 YFSETQ, per germline. The CDR3 length is 15 residues. Trimming took 0 bases from V and 3 from J, leaving 11 bases between them. The CDR3 region has the DNA TGCGCCAGCAGCTTGGTAGGCAGGGCGACAGATACGCAGTATTTT. Encoded protein: CASSLVGRATDTQYF. Drawing the rest from reference TRBV5-1 and TRBJ2-3, the complete variable domain is KAGVTQTPRYLIKTRGQQVTLSCSPISGHRSVSWYQQTPGQGLQFLFEYFSETQRNKGNFPGRFSGRQFSNSRSEMNVSTLELGDSALYLCASSLVGRATDTQYFGPGTRLTVL.

A single count supports this clone. The chain uses TRBV6-5 and TRBJ2-5, with 7 bases lining up with TRBD2. The germline V gene has CDR1 MNHEY and CDR2 SVGAGI. V was clipped by 0 bases and J by 2 bases; unmatched bases: 3. The CDR3 sequence is 15 residues long. In nucleotides, the CDR3 is TGTGCCAGCAGTTACTCCGGGACTAATCAAGAGACCCAGTACTTC. Amino acid sequence: CASSYSGTNQETQYF.

The chain carries TRBV7-9 and TRBJ1-2; TRBD1 matches at 9 bases. J lost 4 bases, V lost 5 bases, and 8 bases had no gene match. The CDR3 covers 15 residues. Germline CDR1 is SEHNR and CDR2 is FQNEAQ (reference sequence). This CDR3 is CASSETGGQGYGYTF. The CDR3 DNA reads TGTGCCAGCAGCGAGACGGGGGGACAGGGCTATGGCTACACCTTC.

V gene TRBV24-1 combines with J gene TRBJ1-2, with D hard to call. Germline CDR1 reads KGHDR; CDR2 reads SFDVKD. V was clipped by 3 bases and J by 4 bases, with 20 bases between them. The CDR3 is made up of 17 amino acids. CDR3 sequence: CATSDPNDTITPYGYTF. The CDR3 bases are TGTGCCACCAGTGATCCCAACGACACAATTACCCCCTATGGCTACACCTTC.

The chain combines TRBV3-1 (or the pseudogene TRBV3-2) with TRBJ1-5, with a tentative D call TRBD1 (5 bases). The V end was cut by 1 base, the J end by 7 bases, with 11 bases between. The germline V gene encodes CDR1 LGHDT and CDR2 YNNKEL (reference sequence). The CDR3 runs to 14 residues. CDR3 coding DNA: TGTGCCAGCAGCCAAGTCGGGGGTGGACAGCCCCAGCATTTT. Translating gives CASSQVGGGQPQHF.

The V and J genes are TRBV6-4 and TRBJ1-2, with D perhaps TRBD1 (5 bases). The CDR3 spans 15 residues. CDR1 is MRHNA and CDR2 is SNTAGT in the germline V gene. V lost 0 bases, J lost 5 bases, and 13 bases lay in between. CDR3 bases: TGTGCCAGCAGTGACTCAAGCACAGGACAATATGGCTACACCTTC. Its translation: CASSDSSTGQYGYTF.

The rearrangement links TRBV6-6 to TRBJ2-1, with 14 bases lining up with TRBD2. The CDR3 runs to 17 residues. Germline V gene data show CDR1 as MNHNY and CDR2 as SVGAGI (reference sequence). V trimming: 5 bases; J trimming: 9 bases; junction bases outside the gene matches: 12. DNA of the CDR3: TGTGCCAGCAGTCCCGGGACTAGCGGGGGTCTAAGCAGTGAGCAGTTCTTC. This gives the protein CASSPGTSGGLSSEQFF.

V and J are TRBV6-1 and TRBJ2-7, with unresolved D. The CDR3 extends over 13 amino acids. Trimming cost V 2 bases and J 3 bases, with 8 bases left between them. Germline V gives CDR1 MNHNS, CDR2 SASEGT. The CDR3 region has the DNA TGTGCCAGCAGTGAAAGCATCCGCTACGAGCAGTACTTC. Translated: CASSESIRYEQYF.

The chain uses TRBV16 and TRBJ1-3; TRBD1 is a possible D gene (5 bases). The CDR3 runs to 15 residues. V lost 2 bases and J 3 bases, leaving 11 bases between the germline ends. CDR1 is KGHSY and CDR2 is FQNENV in the germline V gene. CDR3 bases: TGTGCCAGCAGCCAAAGCTTCGGGGGTGGAAACACCATATATTTT. Translating it yields CASSQSFGGGNTIYF.